These 15 T cell receptor beta chains were all obtained from the same sample, sequenced in a study of identical twins. TCRdb re-called the 5' RACE reads with MiXCR, one entry per CDR3 protein. The data hold roughly 710,000 distinct CDR3 sequences, with roughly 6.2% observed a single time. Sequenced material: naive T cells sorted from blood. These TCRs come from a young man in good health.

This clonotype has a handful of counts. This chain uses TRBV20-1 with TRBJ2-3; D is possibly TRBD2 (5 bases). This CDR3 is 14 amino acids long. The V end was cut by 1 base, the J end by 2 bases, with 10 bases between. Germline assignment: CDR1 DFQATT and CDR2 SNEGSKA (reference sequence). Here the CDR3 reads CSARGRLYTDTQYF. The CDR3 DNA sequence: TGCAGTGCTAGAGGCAGACTATACACAGATACGCAGTATTTT.

This clonotype has a count of ten or more. CDR3 DNA sequence: TGCAGTGCTGACAGGTCAAACACTGAAGCTTTCTTT. It yields the protein CSADRSNTEAFF. V and J are TRBV20-1 and TRBJ1-1, with D perhaps TRBD1 (6 bases). V gave up 5 bases and J gave up 2 bases, with 9 bases separating them. In germline, CDR1 is DFQATT, CDR2 SNEGSKA (reference sequence). The CDR3 is 12 residues long.

In this sample, this clonotype turned up many times. The chain uses TRBV4-1 and TRBJ1-1; D possibly corresponds to TRBD1 (6 bases). CDR3 length equals 14 residues. Germline CDR1 and CDR2: MGHRA and YSYEKL. Trimming left V 1 base short and J 1 base short, with 7 bases between. The CDR3 reads CASSQAGQNTEAFF. Written as DNA, the CDR3 is TGCGCCAGCAGCCAAGCGGGACAGAACACTGAAGCTTTCTTT.

The J gene is TRBJ2-7, the V gene TRBV5-6, with 8 positions matching TRBD2. The V gene end was trimmed by 4 bases and the J gene end by 4 bases; junction bases not matched to a gene: 13. This CDR3 is 16 amino acids long. Germline CDR1 and CDR2: SGHDT and YYEEEE. CDR3 coding DNA: TGTGCCAGCAGCCCGGGGGGGACTGCCAAGGATTACGAGCAGTACGTC. As protein: CASSPGGTAKDYEQYV.

This clonotype was counted at least ten times. The V call is TRBV5-1, the J call TRBJ1-2, with unresolved D. V lost 1 base and J lost 5, with 9 bases in between. There are 13 residues in the CDR3. Germline V gene lookup returns CDR1 SGHRS and CDR2 YFSETQ. CDR3 DNA sequence: TGCGCCAGCAGCTTGACTGCCCTTTATGGCTACACCTTC. The encoded protein is CASSLTALYGYTF.

This clonotype was observed a few times. V gene TRBV7-2 combines with J gene TRBJ2-7; maybe TRBD1 (5 bases). The CDR3 runs 13 residues. The germline CDR1 and CDR2 sequences are SGHTA and FQGNSA. Trimming pared 5 bases from V and 1 base from J, leaving 9 bases between. CDR3 sequence reads: CASSVQVSYEQYF. CDR3 nucleotide sequence: TGTGCCAGCAGCGTACAGGTTTCCTACGAGCAGTACTTC.

The CDR3 region has the DNA TGTGCCAGCAGCCCACCATTTACTAGCGGGAGTGCAGATACGCAGTATTTT. Its protein is CASSPPFTSGSADTQYF. The gene calls are TRBV7-6 and TRBJ2-3, with 11 bases matching TRBD2. CDR1 is SGHVS and CDR2 is FNYEAQ in the germline V gene. V lost 5 bases, J lost 4 bases, and 11 bases stayed unmatched. The CDR3 covers 17 residues.

This clonotype was detected only a few times. The chain is built from TRBV11-1 and TRBJ1-1; D gene uncertain. Looked up from germline, CDR1 is SGHAT and CDR2 is FQDESV (reference sequence). This CDR3 is 14 amino acids long. Trimming pared 5 bases from V and 1 base from J, leaving 11 bases between. The CDR3 loop is CASSTFLANTEAFF. CDR3 nucleotides: TGTGCCAGCAGCACGTTCCTGGCGAACACTGAAGCTTTCTTT.

This clonotype was picked up a small number of times. V gene TRBV4-1 combines with J gene TRBJ2-4; D ambiguous. V gave up 4 bases and J gave up 5 bases, with 15 bases separating them. The CDR3 runs to 15 residues. Germline-derived CDR1 and CDR2 are MGHRA and YSYEKL. The CDR3 loop reads CASSPYSYPENIQYF. CDR3 DNA: TGCGCCAGCAGCCCTTACTCCTACCCCGAAAACATTCAGTACTTC.

This clonotype occurred many times. The gene calls are TRBV25-1 and TRBJ2-4, with D possibly being TRBD1 (5 bases). In germline, CDR1 is MGHDK, CDR2 SYGVNS. Trimming pared 3 bases from V and 9 bases from J, leaving 15 bases between. The CDR3 covers 14 residues. The CDR3 DNA reads as TGTGCCAGCAGTGAGGGTCAGGGATGGGCCATTCAGTACTTC. Residues: CASSEGQGWAIQYF.

This clonotype was counted at least ten times. The J gene is TRBJ2-1, the V gene TRBV20-1; 12 bases line up with TRBD2. Trimming cost V 4 bases and J 8 bases; bases outside gene matches: 9. Germline-derived CDR1 and CDR2 are DFQATT and SNEGSKA (reference sequence). CDR3 length: 15 residues. The DNA of the CDR3 is TGCAGTGCTACGGGACTAGCGGGCCAAGGTGATGAGCAGTTCTTC. Translating it yields CSATGLAGQGDEQFF.

This clonotype was seen repeatedly, ten times or more. This chain links TRBV12-3 or TRBV12-4 with TRBJ2-2; D perhaps matches TRBD2 (5 bases). The V end was cut by 5 bases, the J end by 0 bases, with 13 bases between. The CDR3 has 16 amino acids. The CDR3 nucleotides read TGTGCCAGCAGTCCCCGAGGGAGACCGAACACCGGGGAGCTGTTTTTT. This codes for CASSPRGRPNTGELFF.

This clonotype has just a few counts. The J gene is TRBJ2-1, the V gene TRBV7-2; 8 bases line up with TRBD2. Losses at the gene ends were 5 bases for V and 13 bases for J; bases not matched to a gene: 7. The germline gives CDR1 SGHTA, CDR2 FQGNSA. CDR3 size: 12 residues. CDR3 coding DNA: TGTGCCAGCAGCCCGACTAGCGCCCGTCAGTTCTTC. Translation gives CASSPTSARQFF.

This chain uses TRBV5-1 with TRBJ2-4; 7 bases align to TRBD1. The trim removed 3 bases at V and 7 bases at J, leaving 4 bases unmatched. The CDR3 is made up of 13 amino acids. Germline loops: CDR1 SGHRS, CDR2 YFSETQ. This CDR3 reads CASSSPDRNIQYF. The CDR3 coding sequence is TGCGCCAGCAGCTCACCGGACAGGAACATTCAGTACTTC.

V is TRBV24-1 and J is TRBJ2-4; D perhaps matches TRBD1 (6 bases). The CDR3 spans 14 residues. Germline V gene data show CDR1 as KGHDR and CDR2 as SFDVKD. V lost 2 bases, J lost 5 bases, and 9 bases lay in between. In DNA form, the CDR3 reads TGTGCCACCAGTGATTCAGGGACACAAAACATTCAGTACTTC. This codes for CATSDSGTQNIQYF.